This TCR beta chain was captured by sequencing in a study of PD-1 blockade in mismatch repair-deficient tumors. Here immunoSEQ multiplex PCR was the method, and the copy in TCRdb shows in-frame clones only, minus some. The sample lists 100,000 to 150,000 clones; approximately 90% were seen once. Germline CDR1 is LNHNV and CDR2 is YYDKDF (reference sequence). The CDR3 runs 19 residues. Losses at the gene ends were 0 bases for V and 3 bases for J; bases not matched to a gene: 10. This chain joins TRBV15 and TRBJ2-7; TRBD2 agrees at 14 bases. The TCR comes from an adult with mismatch repair-deficient cancer. The sequencing here drew on peripheral blood, taken 44 weeks after starting pembrolizumab. The DNA for the CDR3 is TGTGCCACCAGCAGAGAGGGGGGACTAGCGGGAGTTATGGGCTACGAGCAGTACTTC. Translated: CATSREGGLAGVMGYEQYF.